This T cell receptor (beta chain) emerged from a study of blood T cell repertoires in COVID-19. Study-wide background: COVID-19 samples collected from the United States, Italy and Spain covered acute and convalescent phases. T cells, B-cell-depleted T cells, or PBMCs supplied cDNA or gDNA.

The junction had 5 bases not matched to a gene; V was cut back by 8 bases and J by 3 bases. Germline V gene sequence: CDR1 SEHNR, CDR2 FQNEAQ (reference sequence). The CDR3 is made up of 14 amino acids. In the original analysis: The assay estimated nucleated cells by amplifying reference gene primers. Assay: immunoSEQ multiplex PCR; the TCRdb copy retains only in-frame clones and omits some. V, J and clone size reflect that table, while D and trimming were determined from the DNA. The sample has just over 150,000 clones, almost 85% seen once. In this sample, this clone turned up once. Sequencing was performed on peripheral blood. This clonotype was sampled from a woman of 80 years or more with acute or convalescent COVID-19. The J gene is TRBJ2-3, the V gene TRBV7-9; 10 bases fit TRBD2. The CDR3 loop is CASEDSGRTDTQYF. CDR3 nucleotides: TGTGCCAGCGAAGATAGCGGGAGGACAGATACGCAGTATTTT.